The rows below give T cell receptor beta chains drawn from one sample of a study of blood T cell repertoires in COVID-19. The assay was immunoSEQ multiplex PCR, and TCRdb's table has in-frame clones only and misses some. Here the sample spans roughly 330,000 clones, 89% being singletons. The sample taken for sequencing was peripheral blood. All receptors derive from a man aged 18 to 35 who had recovered from COVID-19. Both conserved end residues are part of each CDR3. The order of the fields is J gene, V gene, D gene, clone size, CDR3 protein, CDR3 DNA. The D gene is left open where the match is weak. Size values are once, few and many counts, or a class for expanded clones, and some rows have none.

j_gene: TRBJ1-1
v_gene: TRBV5-5
d_gene: -
abundance: -
CDR3aa: CASSLGPGKTEAFF
CDR3nt: TGTGCCAGCAGCTTGGGGCCAGGGAAGACTGAAGCTTTCTTT

j_gene: TRBJ1-1
v_gene: TRBV7-2
d_gene: TRBD1
abundance: -
CDR3aa: CASSHRGREAFF
CDR3nt: TGTGCCAGCAGCCACAGGGGCCGTGAAGCTTTCTTT

j_gene: TRBJ1-2
v_gene: TRBV4-3
d_gene: -
abundance: -
CDR3aa: CASSQPGGSGYTF
CDR3nt: TGCGCCAGCAGCCAACCTGGGGGGAGCGGCTACACCTTC

j_gene: TRBJ2-3
v_gene: TRBV29-1
d_gene: -
abundance: -
CDR3aa: CSVVSPGETQYF
CDR3nt: TGCAGCGTTGTCAGCCCGGGAGAAACGCAGTATTTT

j_gene: TRBJ2-1
v_gene: TRBV2
d_gene: -
abundance: -
CDR3aa: CASIGVSSYNEQFF
CDR3nt: TGTGCCAGCATCGGGGTCAGCTCCTACAATGAGCAGTTCTTC

j_gene: TRBJ2-7
v_gene: TRBV7-9
d_gene: TRBD2
abundance: -
CDR3aa: CASSYTTSGSDEQYF
CDR3nt: TGTGCCAGCAGTTATACGACTAGCGGGAGCGACGAGCAGTACTTC

j_gene: TRBJ2-7
v_gene: TRBV2
d_gene: -
abundance: -
CDR3aa: CASSGGSSYEQYF
CDR3nt: TGTGCCAGCAGTGGAGGGAGCTCCTACGAGCAGTACTTC

j_gene: TRBJ2-5
v_gene: TRBV15
d_gene: -
abundance: -
CDR3aa: CATRKSSEETQYF
CDR3nt: TGTGCCACCAGGAAATCCAGTGAAGAGACCCAGTACTTC

j_gene: TRBJ1-1
v_gene: TRBV14
d_gene: -
abundance: -
CDR3aa: CASSQERGTLNTEAFF
CDR3nt: TGTGCCAGCAGCCAAGAAAGGGGGACCTTGAACACTGAAGCTTTCTTT

j_gene: TRBJ1-5
v_gene: TRBV21-1
d_gene: -
abundance: -
CDR3aa: CASNPGHSQGSGNQPQHF
CDR3nt: TGTGCCAGCAACCCGGGTCACTCACAGGGAAGTGGCAATCAGCCCCAGCATTTT

j_gene: TRBJ2-7
v_gene: TRBV14
d_gene: TRBD2
abundance: -
CDR3aa: CASSRPGGYEQYF
CDR3nt: TGTGCCAGCAGCCGGCCGGGGGGATACGAGCAGTACTTC

j_gene: TRBJ1-2
v_gene: TRBV6-5
d_gene: -
abundance: -
CDR3aa: CASSYSPVNYGYTF
CDR3nt: TGTGCCAGCAGTTACTCACCGGTTAACTATGGCTACACCTTC

j_gene: TRBJ2-7
v_gene: TRBV7-6
d_gene: -
abundance: once
CDR3aa: CASSLNSRYEQYF
CDR3nt: TGTGCCAGCAGCTTAAACTCACGCTACGAGCAGTACTTC

j_gene: TRBJ2-1
v_gene: TRBV15
d_gene: TRBD1
abundance: few
CDR3aa: CATSLRSSGTAKRNEQFF
CDR3nt: TGTGCCACCAGCTTACGGTCATCCGGGACAGCAAAACGGAATGAGCAGTTCTTC

j_gene: TRBJ1-4
v_gene: TRBV2
d_gene: -
abundance: many
CDR3aa: CATHVGNEKLFF
CDR3nt: TGTGCCACCCACGTGGGCAATGAAAAACTGTTTTTT

j_gene: TRBJ1-6
v_gene: TRBV7-2
d_gene: -
abundance: -
CDR3aa: CASSLGRTGGSPLHF
CDR3nt: TGTGCCAGCAGCCTTGGACGGACCGGGGGTTCACCCCTCCACTTT

j_gene: TRBJ2-3
v_gene: TRBV6-5
d_gene: TRBD2
abundance: -
CDR3aa: CASSSGLAGSADTQYF
CDR3nt: TGTGCCAGCAGTTCCGGACTAGCGGGTAGCGCAGATACGCAGTATTTT

j_gene: TRBJ2-5
v_gene: TRBV28
d_gene: -
abundance: -
CDR3aa: CASSHRGVQETQYF
CDR3nt: TGTGCCAGCAGCCACCGGGGTGTTCAAGAGACCCAGTACTTC

j_gene: TRBJ1-2
v_gene: TRBV18
d_gene: TRBD1
abundance: -
CDR3aa: CASSGTPGQGEWGTYGYTF
CDR3nt: TGTGCCAGCTCAGGAACGCCGGGACAGGGGGAATGGGGTACCTATGGCTACACCTTC

j_gene: TRBJ2-2
v_gene: TRBV29-1
d_gene: -
abundance: -
CDR3aa: CSVVQDPNTGELFF
CDR3nt: TGCAGCGTTGTACAGGACCCGAACACCGGGGAGCTGTTTTTT

j_gene: TRBJ1-2
v_gene: TRBV10-3
d_gene: TRBD1
abundance: -
CDR3aa: CAIRGTGSGYTF
CDR3nt: TGTGCCATCAGGGGGACAGGCAGTGGCTACACCTTC

j_gene: TRBJ2-7
v_gene: TRBV9
d_gene: -
abundance: -
CDR3aa: CASSRTEYEQYF
CDR3nt: TGTGCCAGCAGCAGGACTGAGTACGAGCAGTACTTC

j_gene: TRBJ2-5
v_gene: TRBV29-1
d_gene: TRBD2
abundance: -
CDR3aa: CSGRGGETQYF
CDR3nt: TGCAGCGGGCGGGGGGGAGAGACCCAGTACTTC

j_gene: TRBJ1-1
v_gene: TRBV3-1/TRBV3-2
d_gene: TRBD1
abundance: -
CDR3aa: CASSLGQGGTEAFF
CDR3nt: TGTGCCAGCAGCCTGGGACAGGGAGGCACTGAAGCTTTCTTT